This section outlines one T cell receptor (beta chain) sequence together with its context. This specimen belongs to a study of control samples from healthy donors and cancer patients. The assay was immunoSEQ multiplex PCR, and TCRdb's table has in-frame clones only and misses some. The table includes about 130,000 clones, about 93% detected once. The receptor comes from a man aged 55 to 69 with colorectal cancer. Sequencing was carried out using PBMCs.

DNA of the CDR3: TGTGCCAGCAGTAAGACACGCAATGAGCAGTTCTTC. It yields the protein CASSKTRNEQFF. The V and J genes are TRBV6-6 and TRBJ2-1; no reliable D call. CDR1 is MNHNY, CDR2 SVGAGI, per germline (reference sequence). The V gene lost 5 bases and the J gene lost 6 bases, with 8 bases spanning the gap. The CDR3 sequence is 12 residues long.